These T cell receptor beta chains were read from a single sample in a study of early T cells in non-severe SARS-CoV-2 infection. TCRdb reprocessed the 5' RACE reads with MiXCR, giving one entry per CDR3 protein. The repertoire holds about 98,000 distinct CDR3 sequences, 9.5% to 11% seen once, with 5.1% in the top ten. The sequenced sample was whole blood. These receptors originate from an adult who was a healthcare worker with PCR-confirmed SARS-CoV-2 infection or an uninfected control (not recorded which). CDR3s include the opening cysteine and the closing phenylalanine or tryptophan.

v_gene	j_gene	CDR3aa
TRBV7-8	TRBJ2-7	CASSLNRLAEPRGEQYF
TRBV20-1	TRBJ2-2	CSARTGTSTGELFF
TRBV7-3	TRBJ2-2	CASSPTGPTSRTGELFF
TRBV2	TRBJ1-2	CASSEENYGYTF
TRBV6-2/TRBV6-3	TRBJ2-5	CASGASGRAGETQYF
TRBV20-1	TRBJ2-7	CSARGGATSVYEQYF
TRBV7-9	TRBJ2-2	CASTQPDRGETGELFF
TRBV5-4	TRBJ1-2	CASSLGTGADGYTF
TRBV11-1	TRBJ2-7	CASSPRTGKAYEQYF
TRBV20-1	TRBJ2-1	CSARERGEYNEQFF
TRBV7-2	TRBJ2-3	CASSFRGGRTTDTQYF
TRBV5-1	TRBJ2-7	CASSLLGAGTSYEQYF
TRBV27	TRBJ1-2	CASSRRGQGAQQGYGYTF
TRBV28	TRBJ1-5	CASSASGGQPQHF
TRBV5-4	TRBJ1-4	CASRDGGTTNEKLFF
TRBV12-3/TRBV12-4	TRBJ1-5	CASRPGLGNQPQHF
TRBV2	TRBJ1-5	CASSEPGGNQPQHF
TRBV19	TRBJ2-1	CASSIQGVGEQFF
TRBV29-1	TRBJ1-1	CSGSTGGSTEAFF
TRBV5-1	TRBJ2-4	CASSLTHGAKNIQYF
TRBV20-1	TRBJ2-2	CSAEQVTNTGELFF
TRBV30	TRBJ1-4	CAWAQGVVNEKLFF
TRBV12-3/TRBV12-4	TRBJ2-1	CASSLTLAGGDEQFF
TRBV2	TRBJ1-6	CASSEGDFSSYNSPLHF
TRBV20-1	TRBJ2-5	CSAPDSLGQETQYF
TRBV5-6	TRBJ2-7	CASSLLATYEQYF
TRBV2	TRBJ2-3	CASNRQGPDTQYF
TRBV28	TRBJ2-3	CASSFLLGQGTPAYTQYF
TRBV2	TRBJ1-5	CASSNRVGNQPQHF
TRBV7-2	TRBJ2-1	CASSLVGSLQFF
TRBV12-5	TRBJ2-2	CASGLHTGELFF
TRBV5-6	TRBJ2-7	CASSFPQTGSEQYF
TRBV3-1	TRBJ1-5	CASSRDRVQPQHF
TRBV29-1	TRBJ1-2	CSVVQGHGYTF
TRBV28	TRBJ1-5	CASSLLGSNQPQHF
TRBV6-2/TRBV6-3	TRBJ2-5	CASSGGKETQYF
TRBV6-7	TRBJ2-1	CASSYPRRGQFF
TRBV5-1	TRBJ2-6	CASSSSKITSSGANVLTF
TRBV5-1	TRBJ1-5	CASSLSGGRQPQHF
TRBV7-9	TRBJ1-2	CASSPDLANYGYTF
TRBV11-2	TRBJ2-1	CASSSRLGSGYNEQFF
TRBV18	TRBJ2-7	CASSPSGANSYEQYF
TRBV2	TRBJ1-1	CASSGSGNTEAFF
TRBV6-5	TRBJ1-1	CASRNLHTEAFF
TRBV19	TRBJ2-3	CASSARMGTDRRSTDTQYF
TRBV2	TRBJ1-1	CASSARHNTEAFF
TRBV18	TRBJ2-1	CASSPRTSGSYNEQFF
TRBV7-2	TRBJ1-2	CASSPWTGNYGYTF
TRBV5-5	TRBJ2-1	CASSSITTSGGPNF
TRBV29-1	TRBJ2-1	CSVEDRAEGTTNEQFF
TRBV2	TRBJ2-5	CASITGTLRETQYF
TRBV25-1	TRBJ2-3	CASSPTGREGTQYF
TRBV14	TRBJ1-4	CASSQVSGTGEKLFF
TRBV6-1	TRBJ2-1	CASSRGLAGDNEQFF
TRBV4-1	TRBJ1-6	CASSQDPTENSPLHF